This TCR beta chain comes out of a study of blood T cell repertoires in COVID-19. Overall study context: Sources were T cells, B-cell-depleted T cells, or PBMCs; the material itself was cDNA or gDNA.

The method was immunoSEQ multiplex PCR; TCRdb's version includes in-frame clones alone and lacks a portion of them. The table has around 70,000 clones, roughly 80% seen once. The CDR3 is 11 amino acids. Trimming stripped 8 bases from V and 7 bases from J, with 12 bases between. The V gene's germline CDR1 is LNHDA and CDR2 SQIVND (reference sequence). Sequencing used peripheral blood. The chain employs TRBV19 and TRBJ2-7, with D possibly matching TRBD2 (6 bases). The TCR comes from a woman aged 55-75 years with acute or convalescent COVID-19. CDR3 bases: TGTGCCAGTGGCACGGGGAGGGAGCAGTACTTC. As protein: CASGTGREQYF.